This TCR beta chain emerged from a study of blood T cell repertoires in COVID-19 (dated by TCRdb to 2018 to 2021). The study in broad terms: The collaborator samples originated in the United States, Italy and Spain and spanned the acute and convalescent phases of COVID-19. The material from the prospective study consisted of cDNA or gDNA derived from T cells, B-cell-depleted T cells, or PBMCs. Deeply sampled blood TCRbeta repertoires from subjects exposed to, actively infected with, or recovered from COVID-19 were included in the dataset. The repertoires were released in a freely available public database meant as a resource for research on the immune response to SARS-CoV-2. The samples were drawn from two sources: the first 160 participants of the ongoing ImmuneRACE study, and fewer than 1,500 subjects contributed by 6 global collaborators. The sample metadata nearly always contained a de-identified subject ID, COVID-19 status, age in years and sex. Where available, HLA class I and class II types were taken from metadata supplied by the sample provider and were not determined by assay-based typing. Overall study outcomes, separate from this receptor: How much clinical and demographic metadata was included differed by source and by participant, and the metadata was provided uncurated.

Each collaborating institution followed its own protocols to collect whole blood in K2EDTA tubes. For TCRbeta analysis, collaborators shipped samples in one of three forms: frozen whole blood, isolated PBMCs, or DNA extracted from either of those sample types. TCRbeta CDR3 regions were amplified from genomic DNA using the immunoSEQ Assay, a bias-controlled multiplex PCR. The study's processing was this. Nucleated cell counts per sample were estimated from amplification of reference gene primers within the assay. To quantify the absolute abundance of each unique TCRbeta CDR3 rearrangement, sequence reads were collapsed and filtered. For each sample, productive Simpson clonality was calculated as the square root of Simpson's diversity index over productive rearrangements. TCRdb holds this immuneACCESS table with in-frame rearrangements only. Some clones are missing; in checked studies, unresolved V genes explain under half, and the rest has no known cause. V, J and clone size were drawn from that table, and D and trimming were deduced from the DNA. In all, the sample holds approximately 470,000 clones, and approximately 85% of those were seen once. The ten biggest clones cover 3% to 4% of the sample.

Regarding this clone: Which antigen it targets is not known. It has no much larger one-base neighbor in the sample; base qualities were not kept.

Reading the germline V gene gives CDR1 MNHEY and CDR2 SVGAGI. V and J are truncated by 4 bases and 4 bases respectively, leaving an intervening sequence of 16 bases. The CDR3 spans 15 residues, from the cysteine through the phenylalanine. Only CDR3 DNA remains: 45 bases, in frame from the first base. The source material was peripheral blood. The origin of this receptor is a human donor in a cohort sampled during active COVID-19. The receptor chain draws on TRBV6-5 and TRBJ1-2, with no confident D gene call. The CDR3 is CASSLGTGGSYGYTF. The bases are TGTGCCAGCAGTTTGGGTACCGGAGGGAGCTATGGCTACACCTTC.